The T cell receptor beta chain under discussion was sequenced for a study of blood T cells in healthy people across ages. Sample-barcoded 5' priming and a J-beta primer mix drove a second PCR of roughly 6 to 12 cycles. Every molecule of cDNA carried a tag from a template-switch adaptor with 12 random nucleotides. MiXCR was run by TCRdb on the 5' RACE reads, yielding one entry per CDR3 protein. The sample shows roughly 500,000 distinct CDR3 sequences, approximately 25% of them seen only once. Study-wide findings and caveats: Expanded clonotype changes were possibly confounded by unknown donor CMV status. Estimates of total diversity, which came from one million sequenced T cells, were considered to be underestimates.

Concerning this clonotype: Its antigen is unidentified.

Germline loops: CDR1 SNHLY, CDR2 FYNNEI. Between the trimmed V and J ends, which lost 4 bases and 0 bases, there was a span of 10 bases. The CDR3 contains 15 residues. The sample was blood. This clonotype was sampled from a woman in her seventies in good health. The genes are TRBV2 and TRBJ2-1; TRBD1 might be the D (6 bases). CDR3 nucleotides: TGTGCCAGCAGTGGGACAGAATACTCCTACAATGAGCAGTTCTTC. This translates into CASSGTEYSYNEQFF.